What follows are 18 T cell receptor beta chains derived from one specimen sequenced in a study of human versus mouse CDR3 diversity and MHC coevolution. The table came from immunoSEQ multiplex PCR; TCRdb's copy has only in-frame clones and leaves some out. Among tens of thousands of clones listed, around 94% were seen once. Specimen: naive CD4+ T cells from blood. As for subset: CD45RO-negative CD62L-positive naive CD4 T cells. The receptors come from a person aged 55-75 years in good health.

This clone was picked up one time. The rearrangement joins TRBV7-9 to TRBJ1-6, with D possibly matching TRBD1 (6 bases). CDR1 and CDR2 (germline): SEHNR, FQNEAQ (reference sequence). The germline V and J ends were trimmed by 4 bases and 9 bases, with 10 bases remaining between them. The length of the CDR3 is 13 residues. The CDR3 reads CASSSTGFSPLHF. The DNA for the CDR3 is TGTGCCAGCAGCTCGACAGGTTTTTCACCCCTCCACTTT.

V gene TRBV29-1 combines with J gene TRBJ2-2, with 16 bases lining up with TRBD2. Trimming cost V 7 bases and J 4 bases; bases outside gene matches: 9. CDR3 length equals 17 residues. CDR1 is SQVTM and CDR2 is ANQGSEA in the germline V gene. The CDR3 DNA is TGCAGCGCCGCCGGGACTAGCGGGAGGGAGGGCACCGGGGAGCTGTTTTTT. As protein: CSAAGTSGREGTGELFF.

This rearrangement joins TRBV6-1 to TRBJ2-5; TRBD2 might be the D (6 bases). Germline CDR1 MNHNS, CDR2 SASEGT. V was clipped by 5 bases and J by 4 bases, with 14 bases between them. This CDR3 has 14 amino acids. The CDR3 nucleotides read TGTGCCAGCAGTAGGACCGGGCGGGGAGAGACCCAGTACTTC. Its translation is CASSRTGRGETQYF.

In DNA, the CDR3 is TGTGCCAGCAGCTTAGTCAGGGATACGCAGTATTTT. This sequence encodes CASSLVRDTQYF. This chain connects TRBV11-3 to TRBJ2-3; D uncertain. Germline V gene data show CDR1 as SGHNT and CDR2 as YENEEA. Trimming cost V 1 base and J 6 bases, with 5 bases left between them. The CDR3 contains 12 residues. The variable domain in full, completed from reference TRBV11-3 and TRBJ2-3, reads EAGVVQSPRYKIIEKKQPVAFWCNPISGHNTLYWYLQNLGQGPELLIRYENEEAVDDSQLPKDRFSAERLKGVDSTLKIQPAELGDSAVYLCASSLVRDTQYFGPGTRLTVL.

CDR3 coding DNA: TGTGCCATCAGTCTGGACATCTCGAACACTGAAGCTTTCTTT. Encoded protein: CAISLDISNTEAFF. This chain joins TRBV10-3 and TRBJ1-1; TRBD1 is a possible D gene (5 bases). Germline V gene sequence: CDR1 ENHRY, CDR2 SYGVKD. V was shortened by 5 bases and J by 1 base, with 11 bases between the two germline ends. The CDR3 loop spans 14 amino acids.

This clone was counted once. This rearrangement joins TRBV7-2 to TRBJ2-7, with D tentatively TRBD2 (6 bases). Trimming stripped 5 bases from V and 6 bases from J, with 23 bases between. Germline values: CDR1 SGHTA, CDR2 FQGNSA. This CDR3 comprises 16 residues. The CDR3 loop reads CASSPRAGTLSREQYF. The CDR3 coding sequence is TGTGCCAGCAGCCCACGCGCCGGGACTCTAAGTCGCGAGCAGTACTTC.

The rearrangement links TRBV5-1 to TRBJ2-1, with D perhaps matching TRBD2 (6 bases). This CDR3 has 14 amino acids. Per the germline V gene, CDR1 is SGHRS and CDR2 is YFSETQ. V was trimmed by 3 bases and J by 3 bases, leaving 10 bases between them. The chain's CDR3 is CASSYRENYNEQFF. In DNA form, the CDR3 reads TGCGCCAGCAGCTACCGGGAGAACTACAATGAGCAGTTCTTC.

This rearrangement joins TRBV27 to TRBJ2-5, with 10 positions matching TRBD2. V gave up 5 bases and J gave up 0 bases; unmatched junction bases: 6. The CDR3 runs 16 residues. Germline V gives CDR1 MNHEY, CDR2 SMNVEV (reference sequence). Written as DNA, the CDR3 is TGTGCCAGCAGTCCATACGGACTAGCGGACCAAGAGACCCAGTACTTC. It is translated as CASSPYGLADQETQYF.

In DNA form, the CDR3 reads TGTGCCAGTAGTATTGGGACTAGCGGGAGGTACGAGCAGTACTTC. Translating it yields CASSIGTSGRYEQYF. J is TRBJ2-7 and V is TRBV19, with 15 bases matching TRBD2. Trimming at V came to 3 bases and at J to 4 bases, leaving 1 base not matched to a gene. The CDR3 contains 15 residues. The V gene's germline CDR1 is LNHDA and CDR2 SQIVND (reference sequence). Supplemented by reference TRBV19 and TRBJ2-7, the full variable domain reads DGGITQSPKYLFRKEGQNVTLSCEQNLNHDAMYWYRQDPGQGLRLIYYSQIVNDFQKGDIAEGYSVSREKKESFPLTVTSAQKNPTAFYLCASSIGTSGRYEQYFGPGTRLTVT.

This clone has just one count. The chain combines TRBV11-2 with TRBJ1-1; the D gene is possibly TRBD1 (5 bases). Trimming shortened V by 1 base and J by 2 bases, and 11 bases separated the two germline ends. Germline V gene data show CDR1 as SGHAT and CDR2 as FQNNGV. CDR3 length equals 15 residues. The CDR3 loop is CASSLVADSNTEAFF. DNA of the CDR3: TGTGCCAGCAGCTTAGTAGCCGACAGTAACACTGAAGCTTTCTTT.

The CDR3: CASRGGQNNSPLHF. The CDR3 nucleotides read TGTGCCAGCAGGGGCGGACAGAATAATTCACCCCTCCACTTT. This chain connects TRBV6-5 to TRBJ1-6; D might be TRBD1 (6 bases). This CDR3 is built from 14 residues. V was trimmed by 6 bases and J by 5 bases, leaving 11 bases between them. Germline V lookup: CDR1 MNHEY, CDR2 SVGAGI.

This clone was recorded once. The chain joins TRBV6-1 to TRBJ2-5; 11 nucleotides align to TRBD2. The CDR3 length is 15 residues. V shed 6 bases, J shed 3 bases, and the junction held 6 bases outside the gene matches. From germline, CDR1 is MNHNS and CDR2 SASEGT. The DNA for the CDR3 is TGTGCCAGCAGGGACCTGGGACTAGCGGAAGAGACCCAGTACTTC. Translated, it gives CASRDLGLAEETQYF.

The gene calls are TRBV2 and TRBJ2-7, with 7 bases fitting TRBD1. Germline V CDR1 and CDR2: SNHLY, FYNNEI. V gave up 2 bases and J gave up 2 bases; unmatched junction bases: 0. This CDR3 region has 13 residues. CDR3 in amino acids: CASSEQGAYEQYF. DNA of the CDR3: TGTGCCAGCAGTGAACAGGGGGCCTACGAGCAGTACTTC.

This sequence joins TRBV27 and TRBJ1-2, with a weak D call TRBD1 (6 bases). The V and J ends lost 2 bases and 8 bases respectively, with 12 bases between them. The CDR3 loop spans 13 amino acids. CDR1 is MNHEY, CDR2 SMNVEV, per germline (reference sequence). DNA for the CDR3: TGTGCCAGCAGTTTAAACAGGGAGAGCGGCTACACCTTC. Translated, it gives CASSLNRESGYTF.

The chain combines TRBV23-1 with TRBJ1-3; D is possibly TRBD1 (5 bases). TRBV23-1 is designated an ORF whose function remains uncertain. This CDR3 has 18 amino acids. With 3 bases removed from V and 0 bases from J, the gap between germline ends came to 18 bases. CDR3 loop: CASSHPLRVLSSGNTIYF. In DNA form, the CDR3 reads TGCGCCAGCAGTCACCCCCTCAGGGTCTTGAGCTCTGGAAACACCATATATTTT.

The chain carries TRBV27 and TRBJ2-7; the D gene is possibly TRBD2 (7 bases). V lost 0 bases to trimming and J lost 1 base, with 13 bases between them. There are 16 residues in the CDR3. Looked up from germline, CDR1 is MNHEY and CDR2 is SMNVEV (reference sequence). In DNA, the CDR3 is TGTGCCAGCAGTTTATCCGGGGGGCGCGGATCCTACGAGCAGTACTTC. Protein product: CASSLSGGRGSYEQYF.

The count of this clone is one. The rearrangement joins TRBV7-3 to TRBJ2-1, with TRBD1 as a possible D gene (5 bases). Germline V lookup: CDR1 SGHTA, CDR2 FQGTGA. The CDR3 extends over 15 amino acids. With 1 base removed from V and 7 bases from J, the gap between germline ends came to 14 bases. The CDR3 region is CASSLKVGAGNEQFF. The CDR3 DNA follows: TGTGCCAGCAGCTTAAAGGTTGGGGCAGGGAATGAGCAGTTCTTC. The whole variable domain, remainder taken from reference TRBV7-3 and TRBJ2-1, is GAGVSQTPSNKVTEKGKYVELRCDPISGHTALYWYRQSLGQGPEFLIYFQGTGAADDSGLPNDRFFAVRPEGSVSTLKIQRTERGDSAVYLCASSLKVGAGNEQFFGPGTRLTVL.

The chain carries TRBV18 and TRBJ2-1, with D possibly TRBD2 on 6 matching bases. V was shortened by 0 bases and J by 4 bases, with 22 bases between the two germline ends. Germline V CDR1 and CDR2: KGHSH, LQKENI. The CDR3 is made up of 19 amino acids. The DNA for the CDR3 is TGTGCCAGCTCACCACCCCTAGCGTCAAACGCCCGGTTGTACAATGAGCAGTTCTTC. It encodes CASSPPLASNARLYNEQFF. The whole variable domain, filled in from reference TRBV18 and TRBJ2-1, reads NAGVMQNPRHLVRRRGQEARLRCSPMKGHSHVYWYRQLPEEGLKFMVYLQKENIIDESGMPKERFSAEFPKEGPSILRIQQVVRGDSAAYFCASSPPLASNARLYNEQFFGPGTRLTVL.